This passage covers 10 T cell receptor beta chains from one sample sequenced in a study of cytomegalovirus exposure and HLA in healthy donors. The PCR ran on 60 Vbeta and 13 Jbeta primers. Produced via immunoSEQ multiplex PCR; TCRdb's table is partial and in-frame only. There are just over 150,000 clones in the sample; approximately 80% occur only once, and around 6.6% lies in the top ten. The sample consisted of PBMCs. The source of these receptors is a woman in her 50s in good health and CMV-seropositive.

The genes are TRBV4-1 and TRBJ2-1; D might be TRBD2 (5 bases). V gave up 1 base and J gave up 3 bases, with 13 bases separating them. Germline assignment: CDR1 MGHRA and CDR2 YSYEKL. The CDR3 has 16 amino acids. The CDR3 nucleotides read TGCGCCAGCAGCCAAGCTCCGGTTCGGGACTACAATGAGCAGTTCTTC. As protein: CASSQAPVRDYNEQFF.

V usage is TRBV5-1 and J usage is TRBJ1-1, with no clear D. The CDR3 extends over 12 amino acids. Germline lookup yields CDR1 SGHRS and CDR2 YFSETQ. V gave up 6 bases and J gave up 4 bases, with 10 bases separating them. In nucleotides, the CDR3 is TGCGCCAGCAAGGAGGGAAGCACTGAAGCTTTCTTT. Its protein product is CASKEGSTEAFF. The full variable domain, its missing parts supplied by reference TRBV5-1 and TRBJ1-1, is KAGVTQTPRYLIKTRGQQVTLSCSPISGHRSVSWYQQTPGQGLQFLFEYFSETQRNKGNFPGRFSGRQFSNSRSEMNVSTLELGDSALYLCASKEGSTEAFFGQGTRLTVV.

The chain couples TRBV30 to TRBJ2-1; TRBD1 is a possible D gene (6 bases). Trimming pared 3 bases from V and 5 bases from J, leaving 11 bases between. Looked up from germline, CDR1 is GTSNPN and CDR2 is SVGIG (reference sequence). The length of the CDR3 is 13 residues. CDR3 DNA sequence: TGTGCCTGGAGGCCCGGGACACACAATGAGCAGTTCTTC. Translated: CAWRPGTHNEQFF.

V usage is TRBV5-6 and J usage is TRBJ2-3; 11 positions match TRBD2. J lost 3 bases, V lost 3 bases, and 6 bases had no gene match. The CDR3 is 16 amino acids. Germline CDR1 is SGHDT and CDR2 is YYEEEE. In DNA, the CDR3 is TGTGCCAGCAGCTACATAGCGGGGGGGACAACAGATACGCAGTATTTT. This sequence encodes CASSYIAGGTTDTQYF.

The chain combines TRBV6-1 with TRBJ2-3; D is perhaps TRBD1 (5 bases). CDR3 length equals 12 residues. V lost 6 bases and J lost 5, with 9 bases in between. Germline CDR1 and CDR2: MNHNS and SASEGT. In DNA form, the CDR3 reads TGTGCCAGCAGAGGGGTTAAAGATACGCAGTATTTT. This encodes CASRGVKDTQYF.

The V call is TRBV10-3, the J call TRBJ2-6; the match to TRBD1 covers 9 bases. The CDR3 covers 14 residues. The V and J ends lost 3 bases and 12 bases, in that order; junction bases with no gene match: 6. The germline V gene has CDR1 ENHRY and CDR2 SYGVKD. CDR3 residues: CAISELGTGFVLTF. The CDR3 DNA follows: TGTGCCATCAGTGAACTGGGGACAGGGTTCGTCCTGACTTTC.

This rearrangement joins TRBV5-1 to TRBJ2-7; D might be TRBD2 (7 bases). V lost 5 bases and J 3 bases, leaving 15 bases between the germline ends. From germline, CDR1 is SGHRS and CDR2 YFSETQ. The length of the CDR3 is 14 residues. CDR3 in DNA: TGCGCCAGCAGTATGTCGGGGGGCGGCTACGAGCAGTACTTC. This encodes CASSMSGGGYEQYF.

The V and J genes are TRBV7-2 and TRBJ1-3; a possible D gene is TRBD1 (5 bases). The CDR3 covers 16 residues. Between the trimmed V and J ends, which lost 6 bases and 0 bases, there was a span of 15 bases. CDR1 SGHTA and CDR2 FQGNSA come from the germline V gene. CDR3: CASSLYSDSSGNTIYF. CDR3 nucleotides: TGTGCCAGCAGTTTATACAGCGACAGCTCTGGAAACACCATATATTTT.

This chain connects TRBV5-4 to TRBJ2-3; 14 positions match TRBD2. This CDR3 region has 15 residues. CDR1 SGHNT and CDR2 YYREEE come from the germline V gene (reference sequence). Trimming cost V 4 bases and J 6 bases; bases outside gene matches: 4. CDR3 sequence reads: CASSQGLAGVDTQYF. CDR3 nucleotides: TGTGCCAGCAGCCAGGGACTAGCGGGGGTGGATACGCAGTATTTT.

The rearrangement joins TRBV13 to TRBJ2-5, with 7 bases that match TRBD1. The DNA end is more similar to TRBJ2-7, so the J call may be wrong. Germline CDR1 and CDR2: PRHDT and FYEKMQ (reference sequence). The CDR3 totals 14 residues. The CDR3 DNA reads TGTGCCAGCAGCTCCCGGGACAGCTCCTACGAGCAGTACTTC. This translates into CASSSRDSSYEQYF.